These 20 T cell receptor beta chains were all obtained from the same sample, sequenced in a study of identical twins. Using its own MiXCR run on the 5' RACE reads, TCRdb lists one record per CDR3 protein. The table lists a few hundred thousand distinct CDR3 sequences, roughly an eighth of them singletons. The data were also submitted as part of a second study, on yellow fever vaccine responses in identical twins.

The specimen was CD4+ T cells sorted from blood. These receptors came from a woman aged 18-30 years in good health.

The chain combines TRBV11-2 with TRBJ2-4; D might be TRBD1 (5 bases). This CDR3 region has 16 residues. The germline gives CDR1 SGHAT, CDR2 FQNNGV. V lost 5 bases to trimming and J lost 1 base, with 15 bases between them. Written as DNA, the CDR3 is TGTGCCAGCAGCCGTGGGCCAGGGAATGCCAAAAACATTCAGTACTTC. It encodes CASSRGPGNAKNIQYF.

This clonotype turned up a few times. The V call is TRBV6-5, the J call TRBJ2-7, with TRBD1 as a possible D gene (6 bases). CDR1 is MNHEY and CDR2 is SVGAGI in the germline V gene. The ends were cut back, 2 bases at V and 2 bases at J, with 13 bases in the middle. The CDR3 consists of 15 residues. CDR3 sequence reads: CASSYPLDSTYEQYF. CDR3 DNA: TGTGCCAGCAGTTACCCACTGGACAGTACCTACGAGCAGTACTTC.

This clonotype was detected ten times or more. The rearrangement uses TRBV30 and TRBJ1-2, with 10 nucleotides matching TRBD1. J lost 4 bases, V lost 4 bases, and 3 bases had no gene match. This CDR3 is 13 amino acids long. Germline assignment: CDR1 GTSNPN and CDR2 SVGIG (reference sequence). CDR3 in DNA: TGTGCCTGGAACCGGGACAGGGGCTATGGCTACACCTTC. Its protein product is CAWNRDRGYGYTF.

This clonotype was recorded a few times. The DNA of the CDR3 is TGTGCCATCAGTGATCCGGCTGGACGGGTGAACACCGGGGAGCTGTTTTTT. Residues: CAISDPAGRVNTGELFF. The J gene is TRBJ2-2, the V gene TRBV10-3; no firm D call. This CDR3 contains 17 residues. Between the trimmed V and J ends, which lost 3 bases and 1 base, there was a span of 15 bases. Per germline, CDR1 ENHRY and CDR2 SYGVKD.

This chain uses TRBV29-1 with TRBJ2-3, with D possibly matching TRBD2 (6 bases). There are 12 residues in the CDR3. Trimming took 5 bases from V and 14 from J, leaving 20 bases between them. In germline, CDR1 is SQVTM, CDR2 ANQGSEA. The DNA for the CDR3 is TGCAGCGTTACACTAGCAGATCCGGGGAGGTATTTT. Translated: CSVTLADPGRYF.

This clonotype came up many times. This chain connects TRBV15 to TRBJ2-1; TRBD1 might be the D (5 bases). CDR3 length: 13 amino acids. V was trimmed by 0 bases and J by 9 bases, leaving 9 bases between them. Looked up from germline, CDR1 is LNHNV and CDR2 is YYDKDF (reference sequence). CDR3 sequence reads: CATSRDRVTEQFF. The CDR3 bases are TGTGCCACCAGCAGAGACAGGGTTACTGAGCAGTTCTTC.

V is TRBV9 and J is TRBJ2-7; TRBD1 agrees at 7 bases. V lost 3 bases, J lost 2 bases, and 5 bases stayed unmatched. The CDR3 is made up of 14 amino acids. Germline V gene lookup returns CDR1 SGDLS and CDR2 YYNGEE. CDR3 in DNA: TGTGCCAGCAGCGGGGGGACAGTCCCCTACGAGCAGTACTTC. Translating it yields CASSGGTVPYEQYF.

This chain links TRBV11-2 with TRBJ2-2; D is possibly TRBD2 (6 bases). The CDR3 contains 16 residues. The ends were cut back, 2 bases at V and 3 bases at J, with 13 bases in the middle. Per germline, CDR1 SGHAT and CDR2 FQNNGV. CDR3: CASSLSRDSYTGELFF. CDR3 in DNA: TGTGCCAGCAGCTTATCCCGGGACTCCTACACCGGGGAGCTGTTTTTT.

This clonotype came up many times. The chain recombines TRBV7-9 with TRBJ1-6; tentative D call: TRBD1 (6 bases). From germline, CDR1 is SEHNR and CDR2 FQNEAQ (reference sequence). The CDR3 length is 14 residues. Trimming removed 4 bases at V and 10 bases at J, with 14 bases between. The CDR3 DNA sequence: TGTGCCAGCAGCTCAAGTACAGGGCCCTCACCCCTCCACTTT. Protein sequence: CASSSSTGPSPLHF.

This rearrangement joins TRBV19 to TRBJ2-5; D unresolved. The germline V and J ends were trimmed by 3 bases and 3 bases, with 8 bases remaining between them. Per the germline V gene, CDR1 is LNHDA and CDR2 is SQIVND (reference sequence). This CDR3 has 13 amino acids. CDR3 region: CASSMVRKETQYF. In DNA form, the CDR3 reads TGTGCCAGTAGTATGGTCAGAAAAGAGACCCAGTACTTC.

The table lists this clonotype with a few counts. The chain uses TRBV7-2 and TRBJ2-1; a weak D match, TRBD1 (6 bases). Germline V lookup: CDR1 SGHTA, CDR2 FQGNSA. The CDR3 covers 14 residues. V was shortened by 3 bases and J by 12 bases, with 18 bases between the two germline ends. The CDR3 loop is CASSFPGALGLQFF. CDR3 nucleotides: TGTGCCAGCAGCTTTCCAGGGGCTCTCGGCTTGCAGTTCTTC. The variable domain in full, completed from reference TRBV7-2 and TRBJ2-1, reads GAGVSQSPSNKVTEKGKDVELRCDPISGHTALYWYRQSLGQGLEFLIYFQGNSAPDKSGLPSDRFSAERTGGSVSTLTIQRTQQEDSAVYLCASSFPGALGLQFFGPGTRLTVL.

This clonotype was observed a handful of times. The chain combines TRBV20-1 with TRBJ2-3; D gene unclear. The length of the CDR3 is 14 residues. The germline V gene has CDR1 DFQATT and CDR2 SNEGSKA (reference sequence). V lost 0 bases and J 1 base, leaving 8 bases between the germline ends. The CDR3 sequence: CSARDGFGTDTQYF. Here the CDR3 DNA reads TGCAGTGCTAGAGATGGCTTTGGCACAGATACGCAGTATTTT.

This chain links TRBV6-2 or TRBV6-3 with TRBJ2-5, with 12 bases matching TRBD2. Germline V gives CDR1 MNHEY, CDR2 SVGEGT. The V segment lost 6 bases and the J segment 4 bases; nucleotides outside the gene matches: 6. This CDR3 is built from 15 residues. For the CDR3, the DNA is TGTGCCAGCAGACCCGCGGGACTAGCGGGAGAGACCCAGTACTTC. Translated: CASRPAGLAGETQYF.

This clonotype was observed many times. The chain recombines TRBV7-2 with TRBJ2-1; 9 bases are a match to TRBD1. The CDR3 covers 13 residues. Germline assignment: CDR1 SGHTA and CDR2 FQGNSA. The junction had 1 base not matched to a gene; V was cut back by 3 bases and J by 7 bases. CDR3 sequence reads: CASSFDRGNEQFF. CDR3 in DNA: TGTGCCAGCAGCTTCGACAGGGGGAATGAGCAGTTCTTC.

This clonotype was picked up a small number of times. The chain carries TRBV20-1 and TRBJ1-5; D gene uncertain. CDR1 DFQATT and CDR2 SNEGSKA come from the germline V gene (reference sequence). The V and J ends lost 3 bases and 5 bases respectively, with 14 bases between them. The CDR3 spans 14 residues. CDR3 nucleotides: TGCAGTGCTAGTTTCGAGTCCGTTTATCAGCCCCAGCATTTT. Translated: CSASFESVYQPQHF.

The chain carries TRBV18 and TRBJ1-1; possibly TRBD1 for D (5 bases). Trimming cost V 4 bases and J 0 bases, with 6 bases left between them. CDR1 is KGHSH, CDR2 LQKENI, per germline. The CDR3 sequence is 13 residues long. CDR3 nucleotide sequence: TGTGCCAGCTCACAGGGGTTGAACACTGAAGCTTTCTTT. Amino acids: CASSQGLNTEAFF.

In this sample, this clonotype turned up a few times. This chain links TRBV5-1 with TRBJ2-1, with 11 nucleotides matching TRBD2. Germline V gene data show CDR1 as SGHRS and CDR2 as YFSETQ. This CDR3 region has 14 residues. V dropped 2 bases and J dropped 8; count of bases not matched to a gene: 3. CDR3 sequence reads: CASSFSGGAYEQFF. The CDR3 DNA follows: TGCGCCAGCAGCTTTAGCGGGGGGGCATATGAGCAGTTCTTC.

This chain joins TRBV7-9 and TRBJ2-1; D remains ambiguous. The CDR3 has 14 residues. V was trimmed by 5 bases and J by 12 bases, leaving 20 bases between them. The germline CDR1 and CDR2 sequences are SEHNR and FQNEAQ (reference sequence). CDR3 in DNA: TGTGCCAGCAGCGCCCATGGGCAGCCCAGGACGCAGTTCTTC. Translating gives CASSAHGQPRTQFF. The whole variable domain, remainder taken from reference TRBV7-9 and TRBJ2-1, is DTGVSQNPRHKITKRGQNVTFRCDPISEHNRLYWYRQTLGQGPEFLTYFQNEAQLEKSRLLSDRFSAERPKGSFSTLEIQRTEQGDSAMYLCASSAHGQPRTQFFGPGTRLTVL.

This clonotype was detected a few times. The chain links TRBV5-1 to TRBJ2-7; either TRBD1 or TRBD2 may supply D (5 bases each). V shed 0 bases and J shed 3 bases, with 25 bases lying between them. There are 19 residues in the CDR3. Germline CDR1 is SGHRS and CDR2 is YFSETQ. The CDR3 nucleotides read TGCGCCAGCAGCTTGGTGAAGGGTTTCGGTGAGGGGATTAACTACGAGCAGTACTTC. Protein: CASSLVKGFGEGINYEQYF.

This clonotype was seen a few times. The gene calls are TRBV27 and TRBJ2-3, with 11 bases matching TRBD1. The V gene end was trimmed by 6 bases and the J gene end by 6 bases; junction bases not matched to a gene: 17. The CDR3 runs to 18 residues. In germline, CDR1 is MNHEY, CDR2 SMNVEV (reference sequence). In DNA, the CDR3 is TGTGCCAGCAGACGTTACCCCACGGACAGGGGGCATGGGGATACGCAGTATTTT. Amino acid sequence: CASRRYPTDRGHGDTQYF.